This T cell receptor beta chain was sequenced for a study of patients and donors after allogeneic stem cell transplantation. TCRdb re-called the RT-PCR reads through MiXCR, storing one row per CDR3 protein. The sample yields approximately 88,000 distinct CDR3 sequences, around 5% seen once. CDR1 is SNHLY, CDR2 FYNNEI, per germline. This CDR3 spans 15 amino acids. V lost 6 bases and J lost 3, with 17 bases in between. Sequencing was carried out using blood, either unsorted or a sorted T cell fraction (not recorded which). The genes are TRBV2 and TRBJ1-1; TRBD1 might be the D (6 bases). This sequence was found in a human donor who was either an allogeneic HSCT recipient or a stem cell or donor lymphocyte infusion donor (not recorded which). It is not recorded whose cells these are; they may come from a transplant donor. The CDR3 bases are TGTGCCAGCAGATACAGGGTGAGGAGAGACACTGAAGCTTTCTTT. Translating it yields CASRYRVRRDTEAFF.